Listed here are 32 T cell receptor beta chains from one sample, sequenced in a study of T-cell memory formation after mild COVID-19. TCRdb re-called the 5' RACE reads with MiXCR, one entry per CDR3 protein. The profile shows about 310,000 distinct CDR3 sequences, less than 20% of them singletons. The specimen sequenced was PBMCs or a T cell subset sorted from them (not recorded which). The receptor set was obtained from a man aged 18 to 30 who had mild COVID-19 (a few samples of this study predate the infection). Cell type and time point are not known.

V usage is TRBV11-2 and J usage is TRBJ2-1; 8 positions match TRBD2. Trimming cost V 3 bases and J 4 bases; bases outside gene matches: 5. This CDR3 is 15 amino acids long. Germline V gene data show CDR1 as SGHAT and CDR2 as FQNNGV. The CDR3 DNA reads as TGTGCCAGCAGCTTGAATAGCGGGGAGTACAATGAGCAGTTCTTC. Its protein product is CASSLNSGEYNEQFF.

The gene calls are TRBV20-1 and TRBJ2-2; TRBD1 is a possible D gene (6 bases). The CDR3 contains 14 residues. Germline V gene sequence: CDR1 DFQATT, CDR2 SNEGSKA (reference sequence). V lost 3 bases to trimming and J lost 4 bases, with 12 bases between them. DNA of the CDR3: TGCAGTGCTAGTAAACAGGGTGGCACCGGGGAGCTGTTTTTT. This gives the protein CSASKQGGTGELFF.

This chain links TRBV9 with TRBJ2-1; D is uncertain. CDR3 size: 13 residues. The V gene lost 7 bases and the J gene lost 2 bases, with 10 bases spanning the gap. The germline V gene has CDR1 SGDLS and CDR2 YYNGEE. This CDR3 is CASSLGPYNEQFF. In nucleotides, the CDR3 is TGTGCCAGCTCCCTCGGACCCTACAATGAGCAGTTCTTC.

This clonotype occurred a few times. The chain combines TRBV9 with TRBJ2-7; D may be TRBD2 (5 bases). The germline V and J ends were trimmed by 1 base and 0 bases, with 11 bases remaining between them. The CDR3 is 15 amino acids. CDR1 SGDLS and CDR2 YYNGEE come from the germline V gene. CDR3 coding DNA: TGTGCCAGCAGCGTATTGGCTAGCTCCTCCTACGAGCAGTACTTC. This codes for CASSVLASSSYEQYF.

This clonotype was picked up a small number of times. J is TRBJ1-1 and V is TRBV7-2; perhaps TRBD1 as D (6 bases). This CDR3 comprises 15 residues. Deletions cut 2 bases from V and 3 bases from J, with 13 bases between. Germline V gives CDR1 SGHTA, CDR2 FQGNSA. CDR3 in DNA: TGTGCCAGCAGCTTACAGGGGCGAGAGTACACTGAAGCTTTCTTT. It codes for CASSLQGREYTEAFF.

The chain couples TRBV12-3 or TRBV12-4 to TRBJ2-2, with D perhaps matching TRBD1 (5 bases). This CDR3 has 15 residues. V was pared by 5 bases and J by 4 bases, with 14 bases between. The DNA of the CDR3 is TGTGCCAGCAGTGACCGAAGACAGACCACCGGGGAGCTGTTTTTT. Amino acid sequence: CASSDRRQTTGELFF.

This clonotype has a handful of counts. The V call is TRBV6-6, the J call TRBJ1-2; the D is unclear. Trimming pared 0 bases from V and 8 bases from J, leaving 16 bases between. Germline V gene lookup returns CDR1 MNHNY and CDR2 SVGAGI (reference sequence). This CDR3 comprises 15 residues. DNA of the CDR3: TGTGCCAGCAGTTACTCGGGCAGCTTCCTCGGGGGCTACACCTTC. Its translation: CASSYSGSFLGGYTF.

This clonotype has only a few counts. J is TRBJ2-5 and V is TRBV7-2; 7 bases fit TRBD1. J gave up 2 bases and V 5 bases, and 8 bases lay outside the gene matches. The CDR3 covers 15 residues. Per germline, CDR1 SGHTA and CDR2 FQGNSA. The CDR3 sequence: CASSLGQTFQETQYF. The CDR3 nucleotides read TGTGCCAGCAGCCTGGGACAGACCTTTCAAGAGACCCAGTACTTC.

CDR3 amino acids: CASSPRVGTGLGGYTF. The CDR3 nucleotides read TGTGCCAGCAGCCCGCGGGTGGGGACAGGGCTAGGTGGCTACACCTTC. This sequence joins TRBV7-2 and TRBJ1-2, with 9 bases fitting TRBD1. Germline CDR1 and CDR2: SGHTA and FQGNSA. CDR3 length: 16 amino acids. V dropped 5 bases and J dropped 7; count of bases not matched to a gene: 14.

The genes are TRBV6-6 and TRBJ2-3, with D possibly matching TRBD2 (6 bases). In germline, CDR1 is MNHNY, CDR2 SVGAGI (reference sequence). Trimming removed 8 bases from V and 1 base from J, with 25 bases in between. This CDR3 has 18 amino acids. The CDR3 region has the DNA TGTGCCAGCGCCTCCTTAGCGGCGCACCGCCGGGGCACAGATACGCAGTATTTT. Protein sequence: CASASLAAHRRGTDTQYF.

The chain uses TRBV5-1 and TRBJ2-7; 10 bases fit TRBD2. J gave up 1 base and V 4 bases, and 5 bases lay outside the gene matches. The CDR3 runs to 15 residues. Germline loops: CDR1 SGHRS, CDR2 YFSETQ. CDR3 protein: CASSRSSGGSYEQYV. The CDR3 DNA reads TGCGCCAGCAGCAGGAGTAGCGGGGGGTCCTACGAGCAGTACGTC.

The chain joins TRBV21-1 to TRBJ2-5. TRBV21-1 is deemed a pseudogene. CDR3 length: 16 amino acids. CDR3 amino acids: CASSKNRGRLEETQYF. CDR3 coding DNA: TGTGCCAGCAGCAAAAACCGTGGCAGGTTGGAAGAGACCCAGTACTTC.

The chain recombines TRBV6-2 or TRBV6-3 with TRBJ1-1; D gene unclear. The germline gives CDR1 MNHEY, CDR2 SVGEGT. This CDR3 is built from 13 residues. Trimming stripped 2 bases from V and 8 bases from J, with 12 bases between. The CDR3, as DNA: TGTGCCAGCAGTTACGCGGGCCGGGCCGAAGCTTTCTTT. The encoded protein is CASSYAGRAEAFF.

In its sample, this clonotype was seen a few times. The V call is TRBV20-1, the J call TRBJ1-1, with D unclear. V dropped 4 bases and J dropped 8 bases, with 14 bases sitting between them. Germline V lookup: CDR1 DFQATT, CDR2 SNEGSKA (reference sequence). CDR3 length equals 12 residues. The CDR3 DNA sequence: TGCAGTGCTACAAAGACCGGGTCCGAAGCTTTCTTT. Protein: CSATKTGSEAFF.

This clonotype was counted ten times or more. The J gene is TRBJ2-1, the V gene TRBV6-5, with TRBD2 matching 10 bases. Germline CDR1 MNHEY, CDR2 SVGAGI. With V trimmed by 5 bases and J by 7 bases, 11 bases remained unmatched. The CDR3 covers 16 residues. The CDR3 DNA follows: TGTGCCAGCAGTAGCGGGGGGGGTATGTTTGTAAATGAGCAGTTCTTC. Its protein is CASSSGGGMFVNEQFF.

In regard to this clonotype: The junction and the germline gene differ at one end; a read error may be behind it. This chain connects TRBV4-1 to TRBJ1-6; D is unresolved. This CDR3 has 16 amino acids. Germline assignment: CDR1 MGHRA and CDR2 YSYEKL. The DNA of the CDR3 is TGCGCCAGCAGCCAAGTGCTTGCCAGTCTCGTTACAGCCCTACACTTT. It codes for CASSQVLASLVTALHF.

This clonotype was picked up a small number of times. This chain links TRBV7-3 with TRBJ2-3, with D maybe TRBD2 (7 bases). Trimming left V 6 bases short and J 0 bases short, with 19 bases between. The CDR3 is made up of 17 amino acids. Germline V gene lookup returns CDR1 SGHTA and CDR2 FQGTGA. In DNA form, the CDR3 reads TGTGCCAGCAGTCTTTGGGGGCTAGCGGATAGCACAGATACGCAGTATTTT. Translating it yields CASSLWGLADSTDTQYF.

This clonotype was counted ten times or more. The chain combines TRBV7-9 with TRBJ1-3; TRBD1 is a possible D gene (6 bases). The V end was cut by 4 bases, the J end by 1 base, with 8 bases between. Germline V lookup: CDR1 SEHNR, CDR2 FQNEAQ (reference sequence). The CDR3 extends over 14 amino acids. The chain's CDR3 is CASSYTGSGNTIYF. CDR3 bases: TGTGCCAGCAGCTACACAGGGTCTGGAAACACCATATATTTT.

The chain employs TRBV7-6 and TRBJ2-3; D remains unclear. V was pared by 4 bases and J by 4 bases, with 15 bases between. Germline V gene data show CDR1 as SGHVS and CDR2 as FNYEAQ. The CDR3 loop spans 15 amino acids. This chain's CDR3 is CASSSRHPGADTQYF. CDR3 in DNA: TGTGCCAGCAGCTCCCGACACCCTGGGGCAGATACGCAGTATTTT.

There are a few counts of this clonotype. The rearrangement joins TRBV7-2 to TRBJ2-3, with D perhaps matching TRBD2 (6 bases). The V gene lost 5 bases and the J gene lost 1 base, with 16 bases spanning the gap. Germline lookup yields CDR1 SGHTA and CDR2 FQGNSA. This CDR3 is built from 16 residues. For the CDR3, the DNA is TGTGCCAGCAGCCCAGGCGGTCGCGGGGGCACAGATACGCAGTATTTT. Protein sequence: CASSPGGRGGTDTQYF.

The CDR3 region has the DNA TGTGCCAGCAGTTTAACGGTTTATCAGCCCCAGCATTTT. Protein: CASSLTVYQPQHF. The chain recombines TRBV6-2 or TRBV6-3 with TRBJ1-5; unclear D gene. With 4 bases removed from V and 5 bases from J, the gap between germline ends came to 9 bases. CDR1 and CDR2 from the germline V gene are MNHEY and SVGEGT. The CDR3 has 13 amino acids.

The V and J genes are TRBV7-6 and TRBJ1-4; D is uncertain. Trimming cost V 0 bases and J 6 bases, with 11 bases left between them. The length of the CDR3 is 15 residues. Germline loops: CDR1 SGHVS, CDR2 FNYEAQ. CDR3 sequence (DNA): TGTGCCAGCAGCTTAGCGCTCGGGGTTCATGAAAAACTGTTTTTT. Translated: CASSLALGVHEKLFF.

This clonotype has a single count. The gene calls are TRBV5-1 and TRBJ2-5; 9 positions agree with TRBD2. The V gene's germline CDR1 is SGHRS and CDR2 YFSETQ. The V segment lost 4 bases and the J segment 4 bases; nucleotides outside the gene matches: 5. This CDR3 contains 14 residues. This chain's CDR3 is CASSGGLAGETQYF. The DNA of the CDR3 is TGCGCCAGCAGCGGGGGACTAGCAGGAGAGACCCAGTACTTC.

The genes are TRBV18 and TRBJ2-4; D may be TRBD1 (6 bases). Per germline, CDR1 KGHSH and CDR2 LQKENI. The CDR3 is 18 residues long. Trimming cost V 1 base and J 0 bases, with 16 bases left between them. The CDR3 DNA follows: TGTGCCAGCTCACCACGATTAGGGGGTGTTGGAGCCAAAAACATTCAGTACTTC. Its protein product is CASSPRLGGVGAKNIQYF. Looking up the rest from reference TRBV18 and TRBJ2-4 gives the full variable domain: NAGVMQNPRHLVRRRGQEARLRCSPMKGHSHVYWYRQLPEEGLKFMVYLQKENIIDESGMPKERFSAEFPKEGPSILRIQQVVRGDSAAYFCASSPRLGGVGAKNIQYFGAGTRLSVL.

The CDR3 is CSAKPQGRGYNEQFF. The CDR3 coding sequence is TGCAGTGCTAAACCACAGGGGAGGGGGTACAATGAGCAGTTCTTC. The chain employs TRBV20-1 and TRBJ2-1; tentatively, D is TRBD1 or TRBD2 (7 bases each). The CDR3 is 15 amino acids. The V end was cut by 4 bases, the J end by 4 bases, with 17 bases between. Germline V lookup: CDR1 DFQATT, CDR2 SNEGSKA (reference sequence).

The CDR3 DNA follows: TGTGCCAGCAAGGGACGCTTTCCCCACGAGCAGTACGTC. Translating it yields CASKGRFPHEQYV. The chain employs TRBV6-6 and TRBJ2-7; either TRBD1 or TRBD2 may fit D (5 bases each). The germline CDR1 and CDR2 sequences are MNHNY and SVGAGI (reference sequence). The CDR3 extends over 13 amino acids. The V gene lost 7 bases and the J gene lost 5 bases, with 15 bases spanning the gap.

The rearrangement links TRBV4-1 to TRBJ2-7, with D perhaps TRBD2 (6 bases). CDR3 length: 15 amino acids. CDR1 MGHRA and CDR2 YSYEKL come from the germline V gene. Between the trimmed V and J ends, which lost 2 bases and 2 bases, there was a span of 13 bases. The CDR3 DNA is TGCGCCAGCAGCCAAATCGGGAGATTGACCTACGAGCAGTACTTC. Translated: CASSQIGRLTYEQYF.

The chain uses TRBV12-3 or TRBV12-4 and TRBJ2-5, with D unclear. The CDR3 runs to 13 residues. V lost 3 bases and J 7 bases, leaving 12 bases between the germline ends. Here the CDR3 DNA reads TGTGCCAGCAGTTTGTCGCCCCCCGGGACCCAGTACTTC. Its protein product is CASSLSPPGTQYF.

This clonotype was seen a few times. The gene calls are TRBV4-3 and TRBJ2-1, with 16 bases fitting TRBD2. The CDR3 contains 17 residues. CDR1 and CDR2 from the germline V gene are LGHNA and YSLEER. Trimming at V came to 3 bases and at J to 8 bases, leaving 7 bases not matched to a gene. Here the CDR3 DNA reads TGCGCCAGCAGCCACGGGACTAGCGGGGGGGGGATGGATGAGCAGTTCTTC. Translated, it gives CASSHGTSGGGMDEQFF.

The chain uses TRBV29-1 and TRBJ2-3; 13 nucleotides agree with TRBD2. Germline assignment: CDR1 SQVTM and CDR2 ANQGSEA. This CDR3 has 13 amino acids. V lost 7 bases and J lost 5; bases outside the gene matches: 3. CDR3 loop: CSDRTSGRDTQYF. As DNA, the CDR3 is TGCAGCGACCGGACTAGCGGGAGAGATACGCAGTATTTT.

The chain employs TRBV7-7 and TRBJ2-1; TRBD2 aligns across 8 bases. This CDR3 spans 20 amino acids. V dropped 4 bases and J dropped 0; count of bases not matched to a gene: 17. Germline lookup yields CDR1 SSHAT and CDR2 FNYEAQ (reference sequence). CDR3 nucleotides: TGTGCCAGCAGCTCTCCGACTCGCGGGGGGCCTTCGAGCTCCTACAATGAGCAGTTCTTC. It specifies CASSSPTRGGPSSSYNEQFF.

This clonotype was seen many times. The V and J genes are TRBV5-1 and TRBJ2-5; 16 bases line up with TRBD2. Trimming at V came to 4 bases and at J to 5 bases, leaving 8 bases not matched to a gene. Germline V gene lookup returns CDR1 SGHRS and CDR2 YFSETQ. CDR3 size: 17 residues. In nucleotides, the CDR3 is TGCGCCAGCAGCCTACCGGGACTAGCGGGGGGGCCGGAGACCCAGTACTTC. It translates to CASSLPGLAGGPETQYF.